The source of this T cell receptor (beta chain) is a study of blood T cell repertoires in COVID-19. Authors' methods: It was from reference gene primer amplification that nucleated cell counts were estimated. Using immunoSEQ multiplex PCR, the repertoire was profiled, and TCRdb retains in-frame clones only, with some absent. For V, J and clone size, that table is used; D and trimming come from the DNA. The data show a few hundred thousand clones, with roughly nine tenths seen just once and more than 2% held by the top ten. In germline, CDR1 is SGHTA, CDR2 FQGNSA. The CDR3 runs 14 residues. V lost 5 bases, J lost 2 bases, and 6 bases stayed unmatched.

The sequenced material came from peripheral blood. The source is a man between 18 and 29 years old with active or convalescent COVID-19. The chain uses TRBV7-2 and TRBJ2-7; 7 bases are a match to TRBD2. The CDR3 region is CASSPRTSPYEQYF. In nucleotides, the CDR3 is TGTGCCAGCAGCCCGAGGACTAGTCCCTACGAGCAGTACTTC.